This TCR beta chain was captured in a study of identical twins. Whole-study results and caveats: Abundant beta clonotypes from cord blood had fewer insertions, unlike memory repertoires, which showed none.

Comment on this clonotype: Antigen specificity is unknown.

With 4 bases removed from V and 4 bases from J, the gap between germline ends came to 11 bases. The CDR3 is 14 residues long. Germline CDR1 and CDR2: MNHNS and SASEGT. TCRdb processed the 5' RACE reads anew with MiXCR; each CDR3 protein has one entry. The sample consists of some 730,000 distinct CDR3 sequences, 18% of them appearing once. A further study also used this sample, focusing on T cells expressing NK-cell markers. Turning to that study: Dominant NKG2C+ clonotypes accounted for about 1.0-8% of CD8+ T cells in about six donors.

The specimen was PBMCs. The rearrangement joins TRBV6-1 to TRBJ1-3; weak D call: TRBD1 (5 bases). This receptor was taken from a woman between 18 and 29 years old in good health. CDR3: CASSGRVGGNTIYF. CDR3 DNA sequence: TGTGCCAGCAGTGGCAGGGTGGGAGGAAACACCATATATTTT.